The clone carrying this T cell receptor beta chain has at least ten counts. The antigen remains unidentified. V lost 4 bases and J lost 7, with 16 bases in between. The CDR3 length is 14 residues. Germline CDR1 is GTSNPN and CDR2 is SVGIG (reference sequence). iRepertoire HTBI primers and Arm-PCR of CDR3 regions built TCR beta libraries. TCRdb passed the multiplex PCR reads through MiXCR, listing each CDR3 protein once. The sample has about 320,000 distinct CDR3 sequences, 15% to 20% seen once. Indicated time point: newly diagnosed GD, antithyroid drugs for less than 3 months. Following extraction of RNA from PBMCs, that RNA was used to make the TCR library. Graves' disease diagnosis used American Thyroid Association guidelines. This record belongs to a study of regulatory T cells in long-lasting Graves disease. The overall study: Graves' patients who were just diagnosed had used antithyroid drugs for under 3 months. Study-wide points: New patients shared 970 or so public clonotypes, and persistent patients shared more, with 2,741. TRBV28, TRBJ1-2 and TRBJ2-5 emerged as the favored segments in persistent disease.

The starting material was peripheral blood mononuclear cells (PBMCs), obtained at new diagnosis, from a patient treated with antithyroid drugs. The clonotype was recovered from a female donor with Graves disease. The chain has TRBV30 and TRBJ1-4; unclear D gene. The CDR3 sequence: CAWTLPGSGEKLFF. CDR3 nucleotide sequence: TGTGCCTGGACTCTACCGGGTTCAGGTGAAAAACTGTTTTTT.